A single sample gave rise to the 27 T cell receptor beta chains below, sequenced in a study of Ad26.COV2.S vaccination and SARS-CoV-2 variants. Treatment denoted: roughly 19 received Ad26.COV2.S at low or high dose, single or two shots; about 5 received placebo; per-sample allocation not given. Sampling took place 63 days after the first vaccine or placebo injection. Profiled with immunoSEQ multiplex PCR; TCRdb holds only in-frame clones, not every one. The sample has over 400,000 clones, about nine tenths seen once. The sequencing used peripheral blood, collected in a trial of Ad26.COV2.S vaccine versus placebo. Receptor source: a person between 18 and 65 years old who received the Ad26.COV2.S COVID-19 vaccine or a placebo.

The V and J genes are TRBV6-1 and TRBJ1-5, with D possibly matching TRBD1 (5 bases). The V end lost 3 bases, the J end lost 6 bases, and 9 bases lay between the germline ends. Germline CDR1 is MNHNS and CDR2 is SASEGT. This CDR3 region has 13 residues. CDR3 nucleotides: TGTGCCAGCAGTGAGCAGGGAGGTCAGCCCCAGCATTTT. Amino acids: CASSEQGGQPQHF.

V gene TRBV23-1 combines with J gene TRBJ1-5; possibly TRBD1 for D (6 bases). TRBV23-1 is flagged as an ORF with uncertain function. This CDR3 has 16 residues. The germline V and J ends were trimmed by 2 bases and 1 base, with 12 bases remaining between them. This CDR3 is CASSQRTGSSNQPQHF. The CDR3 bases are TGCGCCAGCAGTCAACGAACAGGGTCCAGCAATCAGCCCCAGCATTTT.

The rearrangement uses TRBV27 and TRBJ1-1; 7 bases agree with TRBD1. Germline CDR1 reads MNHEY; CDR2 reads SMNVEV (reference sequence). V was pared by 3 bases and J by 3 bases, with 7 bases of the junction left unmatched. The CDR3 is 15 amino acids. CDR3 protein: CASSFRYRGDTEAFF. The CDR3 DNA sequence: TGTGCCAGCAGTTTCCGCTACAGGGGTGACACTGAAGCTTTCTTT.

The gene calls are TRBV5-6 and TRBJ2-2; 7 bases are a match to TRBD1. There are 15 residues in the CDR3. The germline CDR1 and CDR2 sequences are SGHDT and YYEEEE. Losses at the gene ends were 4 bases for V and 5 bases for J; bases not matched to a gene: 8. Here the CDR3 reads CASSLGQGDTGELFF. The DNA for the CDR3 is TGTGCCAGCAGCCTGGGGCAGGGGGATACCGGGGAGCTGTTTTTT.

The J gene is TRBJ1-2, the V gene TRBV14; D is possibly TRBD1 (5 bases). The germline V and J ends were trimmed by 4 bases and 4 bases, with 13 bases remaining between them. Per germline, CDR1 SGHDN and CDR2 FVKESK. CDR3 length: 14 amino acids. The CDR3 sequence: CASSPGPGPYGYTF. CDR3 in DNA: TGTGCCAGCAGCCCGGGACCGGGACCCTATGGCTACACCTTC.

The DNA for the CDR3 is TGTGCCAGCAGCTTAGTCGACGAGCAGTACTTC. The encoded protein is CASSLVDEQYF. The V and J genes are TRBV7-2 and TRBJ2-7; no firm D call. Germline lookup yields CDR1 SGHTA and CDR2 FQGNSA. The germline V and J ends were trimmed by 1 base and 5 bases, with 3 bases remaining between them. The CDR3 contains 11 residues.

The V call is TRBV5-3, the J call TRBJ1-1; D is undetermined. TRBV5-3 is identified as an open reading frame with a role that is uncertain. V was pared by 4 bases and J by 10 bases, with 17 bases between. This CDR3 has 13 amino acids. The chain's CDR3 is CARSLTTAVLAFF. The CDR3, as DNA: TGTGCCAGAAGCCTAACGACGGCGGTTTTAGCTTTCTTT.

This chain links TRBV7-2 with TRBJ2-7; weak D call: TRBD1 (5 bases). V lost 5 bases and J 0 bases, leaving 17 bases between the germline ends. Looked up from germline, CDR1 is SGHTA and CDR2 is FQGNSA. The CDR3 extends over 16 amino acids. CDR3 nucleotides: TGTGCCAGCAGCAGGGGTGGTCTACCAAGCTCCTACGAGCAGTACTTC. This codes for CASSRGGLPSSYEQYF.

V is TRBV5-6 and J is TRBJ2-5; 8 nucleotides line up with TRBD1. V shed 4 bases and J 3 bases; nucleotides not matched to a gene: 2. CDR3 length: 13 amino acids. CDR1 and CDR2 from the germline V gene are SGHDT and YYEEEE. CDR3 protein: CASSTDREETQYF. CDR3 coding DNA: TGTGCCAGCAGCACGGACAGGGAAGAGACCCAGTACTTC.

This sequence joins TRBV19 and TRBJ2-7; D tentatively fits TRBD1 or TRBD2 (5 bases each). The CDR3 covers 16 residues. Germline CDR1 reads LNHDA; CDR2 reads SQIVND (reference sequence). Trimming left V 6 bases short and J 3 bases short, with 21 bases between. CDR3 region: CASSSRSGPRVYEQYF. CDR3 nucleotides: TGTGCCAGTAGCAGCAGATCGGGGCCGAGGGTCTACGAGCAGTACTTC.

The chain carries TRBV7-2 and TRBJ2-7; 9 nucleotides line up with TRBD2. The CDR3 length is 15 residues. Germline V gene lookup returns CDR1 SGHTA and CDR2 FQGNSA. J lost 3 bases, V lost 4 bases, and 7 bases had no gene match. CDR3 nucleotide sequence: TGTGCCAGCAGCTCTTCCGCAGCGGGGGGCTACGAGCAGTACTTC. The encoded protein is CASSSSAAGGYEQYF.

This clone has only one observation. J is TRBJ2-3 and V is TRBV5-6, with D tentatively TRBD2 (7 bases). Trimming cost V 3 bases and J 5 bases, with 19 bases left between them. The CDR3 consists of 16 residues. Looked up from germline, CDR1 is SGHDT and CDR2 is YYEEEE. The CDR3 sequence is CASSSAGAGYQDTQYF. In DNA form, the CDR3 reads TGTGCCAGCAGCTCGGCGGGGGCGGGCTACCAAGATACGCAGTATTTT.

CDR3 nucleotide sequence: TGTGCCAGCAGCTTGAAGTTCGGTGATGAAAAACTGTTTTTT. It encodes CASSLKFGDEKLFF. V gene TRBV5-6 combines with J gene TRBJ1-4, with no clear D. V lost 1 base to trimming and J lost 6 bases, with 10 bases between them. The CDR3 spans 14 residues. The germline CDR1 and CDR2 sequences are SGHDT and YYEEEE.

The chain carries TRBV4-1 and TRBJ1-2; TRBD1 agrees at 9 bases. This CDR3 spans 15 amino acids. Trimming removed 4 bases from V and 7 bases from J; junction bases left unmatched: 10. Germline CDR1 is MGHRA and CDR2 is YSYEKL. The CDR3 sequence is CASSPEGWDRVGYTF. The CDR3 DNA reads as TGCGCCAGCAGCCCGGAAGGGTGGGACAGGGTTGGCTACACCTTC.

V is TRBV19 and J is TRBJ2-7, with TRBD1 identical over 9 bases. CDR3 size: 14 residues. Germline lookup yields CDR1 LNHDA and CDR2 SQIVND (reference sequence). The trim removed 5 bases at V and 3 bases at J, leaving 5 bases unmatched. The CDR3 reads CASSSRQGVYEQYF. DNA for the CDR3: TGTGCCAGTAGTTCTAGACAGGGGGTCTACGAGCAGTACTTC. The full variable domain, in which reference TRBV19 and TRBJ2-7 provide the parts outside the CDR3, is DGGITQSPKYLFRKEGQNVTLSCEQNLNHDAMYWYRQDPGQGLRLIYYSQIVNDFQKGDIAEGYSVSREKKESFPLTVTSAQKNPTAFYLCASSSRQGVYEQYFGPGTRLTVT.

The rearrangement joins TRBV5-6 to TRBJ2-1; weak D call: TRBD1 (5 bases). The germline gives CDR1 SGHDT, CDR2 YYEEEE. CDR3 size: 15 residues. The ends were cut back, 4 bases at V and 4 bases at J, with 15 bases in the middle. This CDR3 is CASSGATDIYNEQFF. CDR3 bases: TGTGCCAGCAGCGGGGCCACGGACATATACAATGAGCAGTTCTTC. Variable domain in full (rest from reference TRBV5-6 and TRBJ2-1): DAGVTQSPTHLIKTRGQQVTLRCSPKSGHDTVSWYQQALGQGPQFIFQYYEEEERQRGNFPDRFSGHQFPNYSSELNVNALLLGDSALYLCASSGATDIYNEQFFGPGTRLTVL.

A single count supports this clone. In DNA form, the CDR3 reads TGTGCCAGCAGTTTCCCGTCTGCAGACACCCTTTTCGTCGAGCAGTACTTC. It translates to CASSFPSADTLFVEQYF. The rearrangement uses TRBV6-2 or TRBV6-3 and TRBJ2-7; D is uncertain. The CDR3 runs 17 residues. Germline CDR1 and CDR2: MNHEY and SVGEGT. The V gene lost 4 bases and the J gene lost 6 bases, with 25 bases spanning the gap.

Points on this clone: Other DNA sequences in this sample translate to the same CDR3. The rearrangement joins TRBV9 to TRBJ2-1, with TRBD2 matching 7 bases. With 0 bases clipped from V and 1 base from J, the junction kept 7 bases outside the gene matches. The CDR3 spans 17 residues. Germline lookup yields CDR1 SGDLS and CDR2 YYNGEE. In nucleotides, the CDR3 is TGTGCCAGCAGCGTAGATTCTTCGGGGGGATCCTACAATGAGCAGTTCTTC. It specifies CASSVDSSGGSYNEQFF.

This rearrangement joins TRBV6-5 to TRBJ2-5; 10 bases are shared with TRBD1. The V segment lost 6 bases and the J segment 4 bases; nucleotides outside the gene matches: 8. The CDR3 is 15 residues long. The germline V gene has CDR1 MNHEY and CDR2 SVGAGI. The CDR3 DNA reads TGTGCCAGCAGAGTCGGGACAGGGGTTGTAGAGACCCAGTACTTC. Translated, it gives CASRVGTGVVETQYF.

With regard to this clone: The sample has other DNA sequences that encode this CDR3 too. The chain joins TRBV7-2 to TRBJ2-3, with 11 bases fitting TRBD2. Per germline, CDR1 SGHTA and CDR2 FQGNSA. CDR3 length: 16 residues. V gave up 1 base and J gave up 0 bases; unmatched junction bases: 0. Written as DNA, the CDR3 is TGTGCCAGCAGCTTAGGACTAGCGGGGAGCACAGATACGCAGTATTTT. Translated, it gives CASSLGLAGSTDTQYF.

The chain recombines TRBV10-3 with TRBJ2-1; 8 bases are a match to TRBD2. The CDR3 has 14 amino acids. With V trimmed by 4 bases and J by 4 bases, 3 bases remained unmatched. Germline V lookup: CDR1 ENHRY, CDR2 SYGVKD. CDR3 DNA sequence: TGTGCCATCAGTGGACTAGCGACATACAATGAGCAGTTCTTC. This translates into CAISGLATYNEQFF.

The chain recombines TRBV2 with TRBJ2-2; no clear D gene. The germline gives CDR1 SNHLY, CDR2 FYNNEI. V lost 8 bases to trimming and J lost 1 base, with 8 bases between them. The CDR3 is 13 residues long. For the CDR3, the DNA is TGTGCCAGCGAAAAGGAGAACACCGGGGAGCTGTTTTTT. Protein product: CASEKENTGELFF.

The V call is TRBV6-2 or TRBV6-3, the J call TRBJ2-2; D is uncertain. The CDR3 is made up of 14 amino acids. Per the germline V gene, CDR1 is MNHEY and CDR2 is SVGEGT. The germline V and J ends were trimmed by 6 bases and 3 bases, with 11 bases remaining between them. This CDR3 is CASSQQPHTGELFF. CDR3 bases: TGTGCCAGCAGCCAACAACCCCACACCGGGGAGCTGTTTTTT.

This chain joins TRBV20-1 and TRBJ1-2, with D perhaps TRBD1 (5 bases). CDR3 size: 12 residues. V lost 3 bases and J 5 bases, leaving 10 bases between the germline ends. Germline values: CDR1 DFQATT, CDR2 SNEGSKA (reference sequence). CDR3 coding DNA: TGCAGTGCTAGTGGGACTGAGTATGGCTACACCTTC. It specifies CSASGTEYGYTF.

The chain recombines TRBV9 with TRBJ1-2; 11 nucleotides match TRBD1. This CDR3 has 15 amino acids. Germline V gene sequence: CDR1 SGDLS, CDR2 YYNGEE. V lost 4 bases and J lost 4; bases outside the gene matches: 6. The CDR3 spells CASSSPGQGVYGYTF. The CDR3 DNA sequence: TGTGCCAGCAGCTCCCCGGGACAGGGGGTCTATGGCTACACCTTC.

V is TRBV30 and J is TRBJ2-3; tentatively, D is TRBD2 (5 bases). The CDR3 extends over 16 amino acids. Trimming cost V 0 bases and J 2 bases, with 15 bases left between them. The germline gives CDR1 GTSNPN, CDR2 SVGIG (reference sequence). For the CDR3, the DNA is TGTGCCTGGAGTGTTCTTACTCGGGGAGCCACAGATACGCAGTATTTT. Its translation: CAWSVLTRGATDTQYF.

V is TRBV9 and J is TRBJ2-6, with D unclear. The CDR3 has 16 amino acids. Looked up from germline, CDR1 is SGDLS and CDR2 is YYNGEE. Trimming cost V 0 bases and J 0 bases, with 7 bases left between them. The CDR3, as DNA: TGTGCCAGCAGCGTAGGGCGAGACTCTGGGGCCAACGTCCTGACTTTC. Translated: CASSVGRDSGANVLTF.